The clone carrying this T cell receptor beta chain was counted once. Its antigen is unidentified. The sample belongs to a study of cytomegalovirus exposure and HLA in healthy donors. V shed 0 bases and J shed 5 bases, with 11 bases lying between them. Germline V gives CDR1 MNHEY, CDR2 SMNVEV (reference sequence). This CDR3 spans 14 amino acids. Study-level findings and limits: Among TCR beta chains, those listed as cytomegalovirus-associated numbered more than 150. Presence/absence analysis assumed near-uniform sequencing depth across donors.

PCR was performed using 60 Vbeta and 13 Jbeta primers. TCRdb's table, derived via immunoSEQ multiplex PCR, lists solely in-frame clones and lacks some. The sample carries some 110,000 clones, approximately 80% recorded once. The receptor was isolated from a woman aged 40 to 50 in good health and CMV-seropositive. Sequencing was done on a sample of PBMCs. The chain combines TRBV27 with TRBJ2-7, with D possibly matching TRBD2 (5 bases). The chain's CDR3 is CASSLSLASDEQYF. CDR3 in DNA: TGTGCCAGCAGTTTATCGTTAGCGTCGGACGAGCAGTACTTC.